The rows below give T cell receptor beta chains drawn from one sample of a study of beta chain features in type 1 diabetes. Using immunoSEQ multiplex PCR, the repertoire was profiled, and TCRdb retains in-frame clones only, with some absent. The table records 300,000 to 400,000 clones, around 10% of them present only once. The material sequenced was central memory CD4+ T cells from blood. These receptor sequences come from a man aged 25 to 40 with type 1 diabetes. CDR3s include the opening cysteine and the closing phenylalanine or tryptophan. D genes are given only for firm matches. The size entry is marked missing in some rows and otherwise reads once, few, many or a size class.

.	TRBV19	TRBD1	TRBJ2-2	CASSPGQGSVTGELFF	TGTGCCAGTAGTCCGGGACAGGGGAGTGTCACCGGGGAGCTGTTTTTT
.	TRBV27	.	TRBJ1-1	CASSVAGTVEAFF	TGTGCCAGCAGTGTAGCAGGGACGGTTGAAGCTTTCTTT
many	TRBV28	TRBD1	TRBJ1-5	CASSEGQGEGQPQHF	TGTGCCAGCAGCGAAGGACAGGGCGAGGGCCAGCCCCAGCATTTT
.	TRBV28	TRBD1	TRBJ1-5	CASSPSDRGNNQPQHF	TGTGCCAGCAGCCCCTCCGACAGGGGGAACAATCAGCCCCAGCATTTT
.	TRBV4-2	.	TRBJ2-1	CASSQTRTNNEQFF	TGTGCCAGCAGCCAAACGCGGACTAACAATGAGCAGTTCTTC
few	TRBV18	.	TRBJ1-2	CASSPSGAVGYGYTF	TGTGCCAGCTCACCTTCTGGCGCGGTTGGCTATGGCTACACCTTC
few	TRBV4-1	.	TRBJ1-5	CASSQTALNQPQHF	TGCGCCAGCAGCCAGACAGCGCTCAATCAGCCCCAGCATTTT
.	TRBV7-2	.	TRBJ2-3	CASSSRRGASDTQYF	TGTGCCAGCAGCTCAAGAAGGGGGGCGTCAGATACGCAGTATTTT
.	TRBV7-9	TRBD2	TRBJ2-1	CASRSSGRENGEQFF	TGTGCCAGCAGGTCTAGCGGGAGAGAGAACGGTGAGCAGTTCTTC
few	TRBV18	.	TRBJ1-1	CASSPLSLTDTEAFF	TGTGCCAGCTCACCCTTATCATTGACAGACACTGAAGCTTTCTTT
few	TRBV9	TRBD1	TRBJ2-7	CASSVGTGGGLSYEQYF	TGTGCCAGCAGCGTTGGGACAGGGGGAGGTCTCTCCTACGAGCAGTACTTC
.	TRBV5-8	.	TRBJ1-2	CASSLHYGYTF	TGTGCCAGCAGCCTCCACTATGGCTACACCTTC
few	TRBV11-1	.	TRBJ2-7	CASSSAQGQYEQYF	TGTGCCAGCAGCTCTGCACAGGGCCAGTACGAGCAGTACTTC
few	TRBV7-9	.	TRBJ1-1	CASSLTRVEAFF	TGTGCCAGCAGCTTAACCAGGGTTGAAGCTTTCTTT
few	TRBV30	.	TRBJ2-5	CAWSVLGVETQYF	TGTGCCTGGAGTGTACTGGGAGTGGAGACCCAGTACTTC
.	TRBV28	.	TRBJ2-7	CASSSGTVSSYEQYF	TGTGCCAGCAGTTCAGGGACTGTCAGCTCCTACGAGCAGTACTTC
few	TRBV2	.	TRBJ2-5	CASSRVAETQYF	TGTGCCAGCAGTCGGGTAGCGGAGACCCAGTACTTC
.	TRBV19	.	TRBJ2-1	CASSDSQHEQFF	TGTGCCAGTAGTGATTCGCAACATGAGCAGTTCTTC
.	TRBV27	TRBD1	TRBJ1-1	CASRGTDGTEAFF	TGTGCCAGCAGAGGGACAGACGGCACTGAAGCTTTCTTT
few	TRBV7-3	TRBD2	TRBJ2-5	CASSLTGGTTQETQYF	TGTGCCAGCAGCTTAACGGGAGGGACTACCCAAGAGACCCAGTACTTC
few	TRBV9	TRBD2	TRBJ2-5	CASSSQGAPRGGDQYF	TGTGCCAGCAGCTCACAAGGGGCCCCGAGGGGAGGGGACCAGTACTTC
few	TRBV4-3	TRBD2	TRBJ2-7	CASSQDRDYSYEQYF	TGCGCCAGCAGCCAGGACCGGGACTACTCCTACGAGCAGTACTTC
few	TRBV18	.	TRBJ1-3	CASSLGGPGNTIYF	TGTGCCAGCTCACTCGGGGGACCTGGAAACACCATATATTTT
.	TRBV5-1	.	TRBJ1-5	CASSLEGWSNQPQHF	TGCGCCAGCAGCTTGGAAGGGTGGAGCAATCAGCCCCAGCATTTT
.	TRBV6-5	.	TRBJ2-7	CASSYLASQYEQYF	TGTGCCAGCAGTTACTTGGCTAGCCAGTACGAGCAGTACTTC